What follows are 20 T cell receptor beta chains derived from one specimen sequenced in a study of PD-1 blockade in classical Hodgkin lymphoma. Assay: immunoSEQ multiplex PCR; the TCRdb copy retains only in-frame clones and omits some. The table includes some 84,000 clones, about 90% detected once. Following autologous stem cell transplantation, relapse occurred in every patient, and exposure to brentuximab vedotin varied. Sample: peripheral blood mononuclear cells (PBMCs), taken before the second cycle of nivolumab. All receptors come from a human donor with classical Hodgkin lymphoma.

V usage is TRBV5-6 and J usage is TRBJ2-1; a weak D match, TRBD1 (5 bases). V lost 0 bases and J 4 bases, leaving 11 bases between the germline ends. This CDR3 region has 15 residues. Germline V lookup: CDR1 SGHDT, CDR2 YYEEEE. The CDR3 bases are TGTGCCAGCAGCTTGGAATCCTACAGGTACAATGAGCAGTTCTTC. Translation: CASSLESYRYNEQFF. Drawing the rest from reference TRBV5-6 and TRBJ2-1, the complete variable domain is DAGVTQSPTHLIKTRGQQVTLRCSPKSGHDTVSWYQQALGQGPQFIFQYYEEEERQRGNFPDRFSGHQFPNYSSELNVNALLLGDSALYLCASSLESYRYNEQFFGPGTRLTVL.

As to this clone: Distinct nucleotide sequences in the sample also encode this CDR3. The chain joins TRBV18 to TRBJ2-7; no reliable D call. This CDR3 is 13 amino acids long. Germline V lookup: CDR1 KGHSH, CDR2 LQKENI. V dropped 2 bases and J dropped 0 bases, with 5 bases sitting between them. The CDR3 here is CASSPGGSYEQYF. The CDR3 DNA follows: TGTGCCAGCTCACCAGGTGGCTCCTACGAGCAGTACTTC.

The chain is built from TRBV7-9 and TRBJ1-1; 9 positions agree with TRBD1. V shed 1 base, J shed 7 bases, and the junction held 4 bases outside the gene matches. The length of the CDR3 is 14 residues. In germline, CDR1 is SEHNR, CDR2 FQNEAQ (reference sequence). The CDR3 region has the DNA TGTGCCAGCAGCTTAGGGGACAGGGCCTATGAAGCTTTCTTT. Translation: CASSLGDRAYEAFF. Using reference TRBV7-9 and TRBJ1-1 for the parts outside the CDR3, the full variable domain is DTGVSQNPRHKITKRGQNVTFRCDPISEHNRLYWYRQTLGQGPEFLTYFQNEAQLEKSRLLSDRFSAERPKGSFSTLEIQRTEQGDSAMYLCASSLGDRAYEAFFGQGTRLTVV.

The chain joins TRBV7-9 to TRBJ2-7; D call uncertain. The CDR3 extends over 13 amino acids. V was cut by 2 bases and J by 2 bases, with 7 bases left in between. Germline values: CDR1 SEHNR, CDR2 FQNEAQ (reference sequence). The CDR3 nucleotides are TGTGCCAGCAGCTTAATCGTGACCTACGAGCAGTACTTC. This gives the protein CASSLIVTYEQYF. The full variable domain, its missing parts supplied by reference TRBV7-9 and TRBJ2-7, is DTGVSQNPRHKITKRGQNVTFRCDPISEHNRLYWYRQTLGQGPEFLTYFQNEAQLEKSRLLSDRFSAERPKGSFSTLEIQRTEQGDSAMYLCASSLIVTYEQYFGPGTRLTVT.

The chain has TRBV6-1 and TRBJ2-7, with TRBD1 identical over 11 bases. Per germline, CDR1 MNHNS and CDR2 SASEGT. The trim removed 8 bases at V and 3 bases at J, leaving 9 bases unmatched. The CDR3 totals 15 residues. In DNA, the CDR3 is TGTGCCAGCCTTTCATTGGGGACAGGGGGCTACGAGCAGTACTTC. It translates to CASLSLGTGGYEQYF.

This chain uses TRBV7-9 with TRBJ2-5, with D unclear. CDR1 is SEHNR, CDR2 FQNEAQ, per germline (reference sequence). The CDR3 extends over 14 amino acids. Trimming removed 1 base from V and 5 bases from J, with 11 bases in between. The CDR3 nucleotides are TGTGCCAGCAGCTTAGTACACCTAGGGGAGACCCAGTACTTC. Translated: CASSLVHLGETQYF.

The chain recombines TRBV7-8 with TRBJ2-7; 8 bases line up with TRBD2. In germline, CDR1 is SGHVS, CDR2 FQNEAQ. The ends lost 5 bases at V and 6 bases at J; junction bases unmatched: 15. The CDR3 is made up of 16 amino acids. The CDR3 is CASSPLAGVAPFEQYF. DNA for the CDR3: TGTGCCAGCAGCCCGCTAGCGGGTGTCGCCCCTTTCGAGCAGTACTTC.

The chain combines TRBV5-1 with TRBJ2-5; TRBD1 might be the D (6 bases). V lost 4 bases and J lost 1, with 14 bases in between. The CDR3 has 15 residues. Looked up from germline, CDR1 is SGHRS and CDR2 is YFSETQ. The CDR3 here is CASSRDTGLQETQYF. The CDR3 DNA follows: TGCGCCAGCAGCCGGGACACGGGCCTCCAAGAGACCCAGTACTTC.

This clone has a handful of counts. The chain recombines TRBV30 with TRBJ1-1; D gene uncertain. The germline gives CDR1 GTSNPN, CDR2 SVGIG (reference sequence). This CDR3 is 11 amino acids long. Trimming took off 2 bases at V and 7 bases at J, with 8 bases between the two ends. The CDR3, as DNA: TGTGCCTGGAGTCGGCAGAATGAAGCTTTCTTT. It is translated as CAWSRQNEAFF.

The chain combines TRBV30 with TRBJ2-1, with TRBD2 matching 15 bases. Germline V CDR1 and CDR2: GTSNPN, SVGIG (reference sequence). The CDR3 totals 15 residues. The V gene end was trimmed by 4 bases and the J gene end by 9 bases; junction bases not matched to a gene: 7. The CDR3 DNA sequence: TGTGCCTGGATCCCGGGACTAGCGGGAGGAGGTGAGCAGTTCTTC. Protein sequence: CAWIPGLAGGGEQFF.

This clone was seen only a few times. The chain uses TRBV7-9 and TRBJ2-7; the D is unclear. Trimming cost V 7 bases and J 0 bases, with 7 bases left between them. CDR1 and CDR2 (germline): SEHNR, FQNEAQ (reference sequence). There are 12 residues in the CDR3. CDR3 sequence: CASTDISYEQYF. The CDR3 region has the DNA TGTGCCAGCACTGATATCTCCTACGAGCAGTACTTC.

V gene TRBV12-5 combines with J gene TRBJ1-4; TRBD1 is a possible D gene (5 bases). The germline CDR1 and CDR2 sequences are LGHNT and FRNRAP. CDR3 length: 19 amino acids. V was clipped by 0 bases and J by 4 bases, with 21 bases between them. CDR3 nucleotides: TGTGCTAGTGGTTTGGTCGCCATACCCCAGGGCCGCGATAATGAAAAACTGTTTTTT. It translates to CASGLVAIPQGRDNEKLFF.

The chain links TRBV5-4 to TRBJ1-4, with D tentatively TRBD1 (5 bases). Trimming took 4 bases from V and 0 from J, leaving 7 bases between them. This CDR3 spans 14 amino acids. Germline loops: CDR1 SGHNT, CDR2 YYREEE (reference sequence). CDR3 bases: TGTGCCAGCAGCGGGGGGGCAACTAATGAAAAACTGTTTTTT. Its translation: CASSGGATNEKLFF.

V gene TRBV6-5 combines with J gene TRBJ2-7, with 8 bases aligning to TRBD1. This CDR3 spans 15 amino acids. CDR1 and CDR2 from the germline V gene are MNHEY and SVGAGI. V trimming: 5 bases; J trimming: 6 bases; junction bases outside the gene matches: 12. The CDR3: CASSVSSGTGLEQYF. CDR3 nucleotides: TGTGCCAGCAGTGTAAGCTCCGGGACAGGCCTCGAGCAGTACTTC.

This rearrangement joins TRBV28 to TRBJ2-7; perhaps D is TRBD1 or TRBD2 (5 bases each). Looked up from germline, CDR1 is MDHEN and CDR2 is SYDVKM. CDR3 length: 15 amino acids. The V gene lost 2 bases and the J gene lost 6 bases, with 17 bases spanning the gap. Here the CDR3 DNA reads TGTGCCAGCAGTTTACGGGAACCCCAGGGCCCCGAGCAGTACTTC. It codes for CASSLREPQGPEQYF.

The gene calls are TRBV6-5 and TRBJ2-7; no firm D call. This CDR3 spans 13 amino acids. CDR1 is MNHEY and CDR2 is SVGAGI in the germline V gene. V dropped 5 bases and J dropped 3 bases, with 11 bases sitting between them. This CDR3 is CASSPTWGYEQYF. The DNA of the CDR3 is TGTGCCAGCAGTCCCACATGGGGCTACGAGCAGTACTTC.

The chain couples TRBV18 to TRBJ2-1; 8 positions match TRBD2. V lost 3 bases and J lost 4; bases outside the gene matches: 5. This CDR3 is built from 15 residues. Germline CDR1 and CDR2: KGHSH and LQKENI. The CDR3 here is CASSPAGGSYNEQFF. As DNA, the CDR3 is TGTGCCAGCTCACCGGCGGGAGGATCTTACAATGAGCAGTTCTTC.

Only one count was recorded for this clone. This chain connects TRBV5-1 to TRBJ1-2; D perhaps matches TRBD1 (6 bases). Germline V gene sequence: CDR1 SGHRS, CDR2 YFSETQ. V was cut by 3 bases and J by 4 bases, with 16 bases left in between. CDR3 size: 15 residues. In nucleotides, the CDR3 is TGCGCCAGCAGCTCCACCCAGGGAGGGGGCTATGGCTACACCTTC. It specifies CASSSTQGGGYGYTF.

The chain employs TRBV7-9 and TRBJ1-2; 7 bases match TRBD1. The length of the CDR3 is 12 residues. CDR1 is SEHNR, CDR2 FQNEAQ, per germline (reference sequence). J was trimmed by 13 bases and V by 5 bases; bases with no gene match: 10. This CDR3 is CASSISPGTATF. CDR3 nucleotide sequence: TGTGCCAGCAGCATATCTCCCGGGACAGCCACCTTC.

This chain uses TRBV5-1 with TRBJ2-7; tentative D call: TRBD1 (6 bases). Trimming took off 5 bases at V and 0 bases at J, with 9 bases between the two ends. Germline V gene data show CDR1 as SGHRS and CDR2 as YFSETQ. CDR3 length: 13 amino acids. In DNA, the CDR3 is TGCGCCAGCAGTGTACAGGGCTCCTACGAGCAGTACTTC. This encodes CASSVQGSYEQYF. Combining the CDR3 with reference TRBV5-1 and TRBJ2-7 gives the whole variable domain KAGVTQTPRYLIKTRGQQVTLSCSPISGHRSVSWYQQTPGQGLQFLFEYFSETQRNKGNFPGRFSGRQFSNSRSEMNVSTLELGDSALYLCASSVQGSYEQYFGPGTRLTVT.